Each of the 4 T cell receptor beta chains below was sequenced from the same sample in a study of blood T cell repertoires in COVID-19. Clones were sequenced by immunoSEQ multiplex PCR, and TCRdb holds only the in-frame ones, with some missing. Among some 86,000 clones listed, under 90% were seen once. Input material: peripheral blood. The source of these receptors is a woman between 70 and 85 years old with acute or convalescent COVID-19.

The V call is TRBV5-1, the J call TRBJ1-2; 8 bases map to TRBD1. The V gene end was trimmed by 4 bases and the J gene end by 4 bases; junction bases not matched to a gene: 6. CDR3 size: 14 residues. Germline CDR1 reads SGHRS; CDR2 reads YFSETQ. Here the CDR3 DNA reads TGCGCCAGCAGCCCGACAGGGGAGATCTATGGCTACACCTTC. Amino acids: CASSPTGEIYGYTF.

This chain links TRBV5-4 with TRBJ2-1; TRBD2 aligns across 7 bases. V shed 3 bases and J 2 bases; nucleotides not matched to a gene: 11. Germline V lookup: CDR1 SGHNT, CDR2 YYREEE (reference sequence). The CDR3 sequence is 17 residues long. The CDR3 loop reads CASSWGRAGATYNEQFF. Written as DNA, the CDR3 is TGTGCCAGCAGCTGGGGTAGGGCGGGAGCCACCTACAATGAGCAGTTCTTC.

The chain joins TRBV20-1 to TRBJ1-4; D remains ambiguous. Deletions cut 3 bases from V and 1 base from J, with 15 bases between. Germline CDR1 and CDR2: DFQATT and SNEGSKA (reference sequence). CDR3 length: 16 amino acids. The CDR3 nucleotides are TGCAGTGCTAGTGTCGCGGGAGGTGGAACTAATGAAAAACTGTTTTTT. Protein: CSASVAGGGTNEKLFF.

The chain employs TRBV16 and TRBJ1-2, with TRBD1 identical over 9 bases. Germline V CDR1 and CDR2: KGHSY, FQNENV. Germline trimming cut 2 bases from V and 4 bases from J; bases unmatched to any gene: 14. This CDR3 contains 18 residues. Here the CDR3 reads CASSQGRGQGIQTYGYTF. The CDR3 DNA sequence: TGTGCCAGCAGCCAAGGTCGGGGACAGGGAATACAGACCTATGGCTACACCTTC.